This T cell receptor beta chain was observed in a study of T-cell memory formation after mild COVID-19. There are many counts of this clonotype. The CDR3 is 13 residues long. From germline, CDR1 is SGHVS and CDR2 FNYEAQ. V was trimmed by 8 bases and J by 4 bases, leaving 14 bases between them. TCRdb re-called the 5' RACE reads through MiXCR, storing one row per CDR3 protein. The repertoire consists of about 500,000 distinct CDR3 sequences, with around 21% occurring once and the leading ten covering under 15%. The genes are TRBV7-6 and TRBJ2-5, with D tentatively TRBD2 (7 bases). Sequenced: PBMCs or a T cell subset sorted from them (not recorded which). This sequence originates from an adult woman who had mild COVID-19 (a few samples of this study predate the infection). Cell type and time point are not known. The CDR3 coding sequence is TGTGCCAGCGACCGCGGGGGCACAGAGACCCAGTACTTC. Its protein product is CASDRGGTETQYF.